This T cell receptor beta chain appears in the sequencing data of a study of blood T cell repertoires in COVID-19. Study details: The samples span acute and convalescent COVID-19 from the United States, Italy and Spain. Sources were T cells, B-cell-depleted T cells, or PBMCs; the material itself was cDNA or gDNA.

Trimming pared 3 bases from V and 7 bases from J, leaving 4 bases between. This CDR3 region has 12 residues. The germline gives CDR1 SGHTA, CDR2 FQGTGA. Original handling: How many nucleated cells were present was estimated from reference gene primer amplification. Clones were sequenced by immunoSEQ multiplex PCR, and TCRdb holds only the in-frame ones, with some missing. V and J calls plus clone size are reproduced from that table; the DNA served to infer D and trimming. The profile shows 250,000 or so clones, around 86% of them singletons. The receptor was derived from a woman between 65 and 79 years old with active or convalescent COVID-19. The sequencing sample was made of peripheral blood. V and J are TRBV7-3 and TRBJ1-6; D is undetermined. The CDR3 DNA reads TGTGCCAGCAGCTTCCAGAATTCACCCCTCCACTTT. This codes for CASSFQNSPLHF. The full variable domain, its missing parts supplied by reference TRBV7-3 and TRBJ1-6, is GAGVSQTPSNKVTEKGKYVELRCDPISGHTALYWYRQSLGQGPEFLIYFQGTGAADDSGLPNDRFFAVRPEGSVSTLKIQRTERGDSAVYLCASSFQNSPLHFGNGTRLTVT.